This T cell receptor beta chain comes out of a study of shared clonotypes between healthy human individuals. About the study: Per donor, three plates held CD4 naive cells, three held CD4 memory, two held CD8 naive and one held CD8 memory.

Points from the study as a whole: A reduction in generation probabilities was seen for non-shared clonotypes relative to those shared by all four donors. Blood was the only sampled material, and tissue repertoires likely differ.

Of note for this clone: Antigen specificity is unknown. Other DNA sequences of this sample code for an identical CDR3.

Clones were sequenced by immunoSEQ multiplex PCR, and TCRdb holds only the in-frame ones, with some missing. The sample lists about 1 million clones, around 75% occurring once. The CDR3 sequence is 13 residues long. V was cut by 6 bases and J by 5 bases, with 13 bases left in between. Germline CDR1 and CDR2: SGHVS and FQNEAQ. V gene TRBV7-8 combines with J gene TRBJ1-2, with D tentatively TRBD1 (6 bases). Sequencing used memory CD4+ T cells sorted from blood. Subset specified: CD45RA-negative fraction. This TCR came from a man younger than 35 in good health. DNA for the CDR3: TGTGCCAGCAGTCCACAGGGACCTTATGGCTACACCTTC. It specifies CASSPQGPYGYTF.